Listed below are T cell receptor beta chains from one sample, sequenced in a study of vaccination and CD4 T cells after COVID-19. Antigens of these TCRs are unknown. Each CDR3 protein gets one entry after TCRdb re-called the PCR reads with MiXCR. The repertoire holds about 18,000 distinct CDR3 sequences, with roughly three fifths as singletons. The starting material was CD4+ T cells from blood, cultured in vitro, obtained before SARS-CoV-2 vaccination. The receptor set was obtained from a human donor who had recovered from COVID-19. The conserved cysteine and the conserved F or W are not part of the CDR3 here. The order of the fields is V gene, CDR3 protein.

>TRBV6-1
ASLPFRGANVLT
>TRBV29-1
SVGGGVEKLF
>TRBV6-2/TRBV6-3
ASSYSIDTEAF
>TRBV2
ASTSSLVHNEQF
>TRBV7-2
ASSLGRGEQPQH
>TRBV15
ATSSRVLAGTDTQY
>TRBV19
ASSQTGVNQPQH
>TRBV15
ATSRVDRDYSGANVLT
>TRBV19
ASSTGNRLPQH
>TRBV20-1
SARGLIGVAYEQY
>TRBV20-1
SASGQGMNTEAF
>TRBV6-1
ASSDYLSKQY
>TRBV2
ASSDRSNQPQH
>TRBV20-1
SASPPAGRSSYNEQF
>TRBV7-3
ASSLNRDKQQY
>TRBV24-1
ATSDSGGAGTEAF
>TRBV18
ASSPALAYEQY
>TRBV20-1
SASGVGGNSPLH
>TRBV20-1
SAKWLAGGEQY
>TRBV7-2
ASSSGRSNQPQH
>TRBV6-5
ASSYKLTSASSEQF
>TRBV7-2
ASSRQRGETQY
>TRBV6-8
ASSNSGTSEGQETQY
>TRBV7-7
ASSKGTSGQETQY
>TRBV27
ASSSFTGVYTQY
>TRBV10-3
AIAFAAQTQY
>TRBV27
ASSFLTDGIGTDTQY
>TRBV7-3
ASSDLGKTGSPLH
>TRBV2
ASRVAGGTDTQY
>TRBV24-1
ATSDAAGIKYNEQF
>TRBV7-9
ASALDRGNSPLH
>TRBV27
ASRKQGHDEQY
>TRBV5-4
AGSGTGGVLGSYEQY
>TRBV10-3
AISEGQGDQPQH
>TRBV19
ASSMLASKGETQY
>TRBV25-1
ASSERAPGPVETQY
>TRBV20-1
SARGTSAKSGANVLT
>TRBV7-2
ASSLTGLRTGELF
>TRBV6-1
ASSEGALRGAQH
>TRBV5-8
ASSHSWADGELF
>TRBV6-1
ASSEIMGQSSPSLH
>TRBV6-1
ASSRTHHRVGETQY
>TRBV4-2
ASSQDRFRGPLNTEAF
>TRBV18
ASSTNSAYEQY
>TRBV10-3
AISEPRFGAQETQY
>TRBV7-6
ASSMNTGEQY
>TRBV6-1
ASSAGTGASYEQY
>TRBV4-3
ASSQDTDRTQY
>TRBV20-1
SAVDGTSGYNEQF
>TRBV20-1
SGQVTDTQY
>TRBV7-2
ASSLDGNNSPLH
>TRBV20-1
SAFGQGETQY
>TRBV4-1
ASSQDAGNVNQPQH